This T cell receptor beta chain originates from a study of PD-1 blockade in classical Hodgkin lymphoma. Study-wide findings and caveats: Partial responders and progressors had significantly lower baseline TCR diversity.

The V gene's germline CDR1 is LNHDA and CDR2 SQIVND (reference sequence). V gave up 6 bases and J gave up 2 bases; unmatched junction bases: 5. The CDR3 covers 14 residues. This clone appeared a single time. Its antigen remains unidentified. Every single patient, without exception, relapsed after autologous stem cell transplantation, and brentuximab vedotin exposure varied. Produced via immunoSEQ multiplex PCR; TCRdb's table is partial and in-frame only. The sample yields 120,000 to 150,000 clones, under 85% seen once. This specimen was peripheral blood mononuclear cells (PBMCs), taken before the second cycle of nivolumab. The chain recombines TRBV19 with TRBJ2-7; 9 positions agree with TRBD1. This TCR was recovered from a human donor with classical Hodgkin lymphoma. The CDR3 here is CASSPGTGPYEQYF. CDR3 nucleotide sequence: TGTGCCAGTAGCCCCGGGACAGGGCCCTACGAGCAGTACTTC.